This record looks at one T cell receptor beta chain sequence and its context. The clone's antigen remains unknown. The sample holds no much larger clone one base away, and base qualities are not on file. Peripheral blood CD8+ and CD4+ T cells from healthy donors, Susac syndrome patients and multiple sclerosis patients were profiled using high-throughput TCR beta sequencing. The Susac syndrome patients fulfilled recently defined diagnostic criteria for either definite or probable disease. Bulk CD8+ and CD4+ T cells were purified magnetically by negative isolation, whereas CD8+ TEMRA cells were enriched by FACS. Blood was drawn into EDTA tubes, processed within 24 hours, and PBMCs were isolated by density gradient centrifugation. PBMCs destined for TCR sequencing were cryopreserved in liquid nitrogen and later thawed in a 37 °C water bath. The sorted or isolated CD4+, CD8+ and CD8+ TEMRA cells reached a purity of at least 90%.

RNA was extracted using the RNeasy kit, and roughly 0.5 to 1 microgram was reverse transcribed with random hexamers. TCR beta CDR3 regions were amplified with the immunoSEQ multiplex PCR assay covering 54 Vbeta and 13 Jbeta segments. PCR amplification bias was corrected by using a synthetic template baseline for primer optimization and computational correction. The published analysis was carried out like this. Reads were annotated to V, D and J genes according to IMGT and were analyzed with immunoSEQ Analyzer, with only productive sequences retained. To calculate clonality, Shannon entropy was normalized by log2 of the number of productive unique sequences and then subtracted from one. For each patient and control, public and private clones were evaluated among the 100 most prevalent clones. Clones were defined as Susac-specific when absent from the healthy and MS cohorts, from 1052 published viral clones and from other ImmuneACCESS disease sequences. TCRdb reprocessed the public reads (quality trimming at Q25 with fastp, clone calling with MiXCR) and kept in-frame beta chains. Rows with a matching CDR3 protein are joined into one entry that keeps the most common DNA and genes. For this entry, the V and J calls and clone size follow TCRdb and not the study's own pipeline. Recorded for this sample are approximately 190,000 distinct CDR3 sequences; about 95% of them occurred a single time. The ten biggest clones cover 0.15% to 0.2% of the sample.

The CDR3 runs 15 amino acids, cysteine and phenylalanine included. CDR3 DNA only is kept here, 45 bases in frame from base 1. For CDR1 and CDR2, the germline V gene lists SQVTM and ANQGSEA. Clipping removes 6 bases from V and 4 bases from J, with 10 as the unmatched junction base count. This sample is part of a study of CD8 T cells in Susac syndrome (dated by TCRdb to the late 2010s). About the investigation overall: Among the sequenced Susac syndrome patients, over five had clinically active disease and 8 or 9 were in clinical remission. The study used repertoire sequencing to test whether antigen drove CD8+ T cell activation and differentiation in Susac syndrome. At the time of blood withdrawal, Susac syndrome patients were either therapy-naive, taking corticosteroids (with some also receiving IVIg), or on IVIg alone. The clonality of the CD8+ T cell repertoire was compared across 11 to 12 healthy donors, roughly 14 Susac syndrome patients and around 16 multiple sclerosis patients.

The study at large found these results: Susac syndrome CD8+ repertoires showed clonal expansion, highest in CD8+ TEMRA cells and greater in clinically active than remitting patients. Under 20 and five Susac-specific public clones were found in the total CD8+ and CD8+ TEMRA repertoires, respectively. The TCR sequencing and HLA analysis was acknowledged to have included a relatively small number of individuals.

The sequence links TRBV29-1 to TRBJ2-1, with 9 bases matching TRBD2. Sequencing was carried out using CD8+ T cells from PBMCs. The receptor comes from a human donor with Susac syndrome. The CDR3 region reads CSVTETSGTYNEQFF. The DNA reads TGCAGCGTAACAGAGACTAGCGGAACTTACAATGAGCAGTTCTTC.